Presented here are 3 T cell receptor beta chains from one specimen sequenced in a study of shared T cell receptors in the human thymus. Produced via immunoSEQ multiplex PCR; TCRdb's table is partial and in-frame only. The sample carries approximately 490,000 clones, roughly 74% recorded once. These same records also appear under a second study, on human thymus T cells.

The sequencing input was thymocytes. The receptor set was obtained from a boy under two years old with a congenital heart defect.

This clone was counted once. This chain connects TRBV5-1 to TRBJ2-7; 8 nucleotides match TRBD1. CDR3 length: 15 residues. Trimming removed 2 bases from V and 1 base from J; junction bases left unmatched: 5. Germline CDR1 SGHRS, CDR2 YFSETQ. CDR3 coding DNA: TGCGCCAGCAGCTTTTACGACAGGGGTTCCTACGAGCAGTACTTC. This translates into CASSFYDRGSYEQYF. The full variable domain, completed using reference TRBV5-1 and TRBJ2-7, is KAGVTQTPRYLIKTRGQQVTLSCSPISGHRSVSWYQQTPGQGLQFLFEYFSETQRNKGNFPGRFSGRQFSNSRSEMNVSTLELGDSALYLCASSFYDRGSYEQYFGPGTRLTVT.

DNA for the CDR3: TGTGCCAGCAGCCCAGAGCGGGCGGGCCCCCACGAGCAGTACTTC. This codes for CASSPERAGPHEQYF. This sequence joins TRBV7-3 and TRBJ2-7; the D gene is possibly TRBD2 (6 bases). The CDR3 totals 15 residues. In germline, CDR1 is SGHTA, CDR2 FQGTGA. V lost 5 bases and J lost 5, with 19 bases in between. The full variable domain, in which reference TRBV7-3 and TRBJ2-7 provide the parts outside the CDR3, is GAGVSQTPSNKVTEKGKYVELRCDPISGHTALYWYRQSLGQGPEFLIYFQGTGAADDSGLPNDRFFAVRPEGSVSTLKIQRTERGDSAVYLCASSPERAGPHEQYFGPGTRLTVT.

This rearrangement joins TRBV6-1 to TRBJ2-5; TRBD2 is a possible D gene (6 bases). The CDR3 runs to 15 residues. Trimming stripped 0 bases from V and 7 bases from J, with 15 bases between. In germline, CDR1 is MNHNS, CDR2 SASEGT. The CDR3 region is CASSEAQDYHGTQYF. DNA for the CDR3: TGTGCCAGCAGTGAAGCGCAGGACTACCATGGGACCCAGTACTTC.